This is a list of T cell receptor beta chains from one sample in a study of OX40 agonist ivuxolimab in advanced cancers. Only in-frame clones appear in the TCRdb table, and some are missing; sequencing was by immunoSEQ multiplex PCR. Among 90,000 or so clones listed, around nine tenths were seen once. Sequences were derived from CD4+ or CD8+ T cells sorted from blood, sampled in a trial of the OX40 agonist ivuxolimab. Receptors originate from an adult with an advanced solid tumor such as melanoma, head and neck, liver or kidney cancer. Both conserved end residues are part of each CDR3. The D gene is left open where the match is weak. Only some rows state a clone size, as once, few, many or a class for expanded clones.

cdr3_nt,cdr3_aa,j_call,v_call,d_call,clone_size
TGTGCCAGCAGTTTCTCGTGGAATCAGCCCCAGCATTTT,CASSFSWNQPQHF,TRBJ1-5,TRBV27,-,few
TGTGCCAGCAGCTTGAGACTAGGTCCAGATACGCAGTATTTT,CASSLRLGPDTQYF,TRBJ2-3,TRBV11-1,-,-
TGCGCCAGCAGCTTCCAACCGACTAGCGGGTACGAGCAGTACTTC,CASSFQPTSGYEQYF,TRBJ2-7,TRBV5-1,TRBD2,once
TGTGCCAGCAGCCGACAGGTGGGCTACACTGAAGCTTTCTTT,CASSRQVGYTEAFF,TRBJ1-1,TRBV7-2,-,-
TGCGCCAGCAGCTCGGGACTAGCGGGATCCGGGGAGCTGTTTTTT,CASSSGLAGSGELFF,TRBJ2-2,TRBV5-1,TRBD2,-
TGTGCCAGCAGTTTAGTGGCGAACGAGCAGTTCTTC,CASSLVANEQFF,TRBJ2-1,TRBV28,-,-
TGTGCCAGCAGCCGGGGACTAGCGGGAGGGCCAGGGAATGAGCAGTTCTTC,CASSRGLAGGPGNEQFF,TRBJ2-1,TRBV5-4,TRBD2,-
TGTGCCTTTGGAATGGGAACGGGGCAGTACTTC,CAFGMGTGQYF,TRBJ2-7,TRBV30,-,once
TGTGCCAGCAGCCCAGGGGGGGCCTCCTACGAGCAGTACTTC,CASSPGGASYEQYF,TRBJ2-7,TRBV28,-,-
TGTGCCAGCAGTTACTCGGGACAGGTTAATCAGCCCCAGCATTTT,CASSYSGQVNQPQHF,TRBJ1-5,TRBV6-5,TRBD1,-
TGTGCCAGCAGTTACAGGGCCATGAACACTGAAGCTTTCTTT,CASSYRAMNTEAFF,TRBJ1-1,TRBV28,-,-
TGTGCCAGCAGCTTAGGTCAGGGGGTCTACGAGCAGTACTTC,CASSLGQGVYEQYF,TRBJ2-7,TRBV7-9,TRBD1,few
TGCGCCAGCAGCGTCCACCCGGGGACTAAAGAGACCCAGTACTTC,CASSVHPGTKETQYF,TRBJ2-5,TRBV5-1,TRBD2,-
TGTGCCAGCAGTTACACGGGGCGTAAGGGGAATGAGCAGTTCTTC,CASSYTGRKGNEQFF,TRBJ2-1,TRBV6-5,-,-
TGTGCCAGCAGCGTAGGGCCCTCGGGGGAGCAGTACTTC,CASSVGPSGEQYF,TRBJ2-7,TRBV9,-,-
TGCGCCAGCAGTGCACAGGGGATCACAGATACGCAGTATTTT,CASSAQGITDTQYF,TRBJ2-3,TRBV10-1,TRBD1,-
TGTGCCTGGAGCCACACTTTGGGACAGGGGGCCACTGAAGCTTTCTTT,CAWSHTLGQGATEAFF,TRBJ1-1,TRBV30,TRBD1,-
TGCGCCAGCAGCGCTACTAGCGGGGCCTACGAGCAGTACTTC,CASSATSGAYEQYF,TRBJ2-7,TRBV5-1,TRBD2,-
TGTGCCAGCAGCCAAACAGGAGGGGCGGGAGCAAAACTGTTTTTT,CASSQTGGAGAKLFF,TRBJ1-4,TRBV9,-,-
TGCAGCGTTCCGGGGGAGAGGCGGACTGAAGCTTTCTTT,CSVPGERRTEAFF,TRBJ1-1,TRBV29-1,-,-
TGTGCCAGCGGGCGGGGGCCGAGAGTAACTGAAGCTTTCTTT,CASGRGPRVTEAFF,TRBJ1-1,TRBV28,-,once
TGTGCCAGCAGTCCGGGACAGTTTAATGAAAAACTGTTTTTT,CASSPGQFNEKLFF,TRBJ1-4,TRBV7-2,TRBD1,-
TGTGCCAGCAGGGCTGGGGGGAGGGGTTCCTACGAGCAGTACTTC,CASRAGGRGSYEQYF,TRBJ2-7,TRBV2,TRBD2,-
TGCGCCAGCAGCTCTGGACTAGCCACAGATACGCAGTATTTT,CASSSGLATDTQYF,TRBJ2-3,TRBV5-1,TRBD2,-
TGTGCCAGTACCTCCCAGGGGGAGACCCAGTACTTC,CASTSQGETQYF,TRBJ2-5,TRBV19,-,-
TGTGCCAGCAGTTCGGGGACCCTTGTTTCCTACAATGAGCAGTTCTTC,CASSSGTLVSYNEQFF,TRBJ2-1,TRBV28,-,-
TGTGCCAGCAGCGTAGCGACAGGGGGAGGTCAGCCCCAGCATTTT,CASSVATGGGQPQHF,TRBJ1-5,TRBV5-6,TRBD1,once
TGTGCCAGCAAGGCGAGCGGGAGTCATGAGCAGTTCTTC,CASKASGSHEQFF,TRBJ2-1,TRBV6-1,TRBD2,-
TGTGCCAGCAGCTTAGGACAGTTGAACACTGAAGCTTTCTTT,CASSLGQLNTEAFF,TRBJ1-1,TRBV7-2,-,-
TGTGCCAGCTCACTCACCTCCAGCGGAAGCACAGATACGCAGTATTTT,CASSLTSSGSTDTQYF,TRBJ2-3,TRBV18,-,-
TGTGCCATCAGTGAGGGGACAGGCGGCAATCAGCCCCAGCATTTT,CAISEGTGGNQPQHF,TRBJ1-5,TRBV10-3,TRBD1,once
TGCGCCAGCAGTGGGAGGGCTAACTCTGGAAACACCATATATTTT,CASSGRANSGNTIYF,TRBJ1-3,TRBV10-2,-,-
TGTGCCAGCAGTTTATTCGGCGACTCGACCACAGATACGCAGTATTTT,CASSLFGDSTTDTQYF,TRBJ2-3,TRBV27,-,-